Given below is one T cell receptor beta chain in context. Its antigen remains unknown. CDR3 size: 15 residues. CDR1 is SGHNT, CDR2 YENEEA, per germline. Germline trimming cut 5 bases from V and 3 bases from J; bases unmatched to any gene: 2. This specimen belongs to a study of cytotoxic CD8 clonotypes in ibrutinib-treated CLL. Across the study: Researchers reported approximately twelve relapsed/refractory and some 14 treatment-naive patients, roughly 17 of them IGHV unmutated.

Target depth was 1 in 200,000 to 1 in 1 million T cells, about 10x per clonotype. The table came from immunoSEQ multiplex PCR; TCRdb's copy has only in-frame clones and leaves some out. Of 130,000 or so clones in the sample, roughly 88% were seen once. General study results and limits: There were few public clonotypes, and on treatment they contracted or stayed stable. Clonality rose at ibrutinib response and fell back toward baseline at progression.

The chain is built from TRBV11-3 and TRBJ2-2, with 11 positions matching TRBD2. The starting material was PBMCs, obtained after 24 months of ibrutinib treatment. The source of this sequence is a human donor with chronic lymphocytic leukemia. The CDR3 region is CASSAGLADTGELFF. As DNA, the CDR3 is TGTGCCAGCAGCGCGGGACTAGCGGACACCGGGGAGCTGTTTTTT.